The 21 T cell receptor beta chains in this list originate from one sample, sequenced in a study of identical twins. TCRdb re-called the 5' RACE reads with MiXCR, one entry per CDR3 protein. The sample holds 350,000 to 450,000 distinct CDR3 sequences, 15% to 20% seen once. The sequencing input was naive T cells sorted from blood. Receptors were obtained from a man aged 50 to 59 in good health.

The V and J genes are TRBV27 and TRBJ2-3; D possibly corresponds to TRBD1 (6 bases). Germline-derived CDR1 and CDR2 are MNHEY and SMNVEV (reference sequence). This CDR3 has 17 residues. Trimming took 0 bases from V and 0 from J, leaving 13 bases between them. CDR3 DNA sequence: TGTGCCAGCAGTTTATCCCCGACAGGAGGAAGCACAGATACGCAGTATTTT. Translated: CASSLSPTGGSTDTQYF.

To note about this clonotype: Sequence at one end of the junction differs from germline and may be a read error. CDR3 amino acids: CPSSSTPGQLTYNEQFF. The DNA for the CDR3 is TGTCCCAGCAGCTCCACGCCGGGACAGTTGACCTACAATGAGCAGTTCTTC. V usage is TRBV7-2 and J usage is TRBJ2-1; 7 nucleotides align to TRBD1. The CDR3 is 17 residues long. Germline assignment: CDR1 SGHTA and CDR2 FQGNSA.

This clonotype was detected only a few times. The chain employs TRBV20-1 and TRBJ2-3; 7 nucleotides agree with TRBD2. CDR3 size: 13 residues. The V segment lost 2 bases and the J segment 6 bases; nucleotides outside the gene matches: 5. Germline loops: CDR1 DFQATT, CDR2 SNEGSKA (reference sequence). The CDR3 DNA is TGCAGTGCTAGAACGGGAGGTCAGGATACGCAGTATTTT. Encoded protein: CSARTGGQDTQYF.

The chain joins TRBV20-1 to TRBJ2-6; D may be TRBD2 (5 bases). The V end was cut by 1 base, the J end by 0 bases, with 13 bases between. This CDR3 is 17 amino acids long. Looked up from germline, CDR1 is DFQATT and CDR2 is SNEGSKA (reference sequence). The CDR3 region is CSARGVQDSSGANVLTF. CDR3 sequence (DNA): TGCAGTGCTAGAGGGGTCCAGGACTCCTCTGGGGCCAACGTCCTGACTTTC.

The chain combines TRBV7-9 with TRBJ2-1, with TRBD1 identical over 9 bases. CDR3 length: 17 amino acids. The J segment lost 8 bases and the V segment lost 6 bases, leaving 17 bases of the junction unmatched. The germline CDR1 and CDR2 sequences are SEHNR and FQNEAQ (reference sequence). The CDR3: CASRDGSPRDRVDEQFF. The CDR3, as DNA: TGTGCCAGCAGGGATGGATCCCCCCGGGACAGGGTCGATGAGCAGTTCTTC.

This clonotype has a handful of counts. The J gene is TRBJ1-5, the V gene TRBV7-2; TRBD1 matches 9 bases. The CDR3 has 14 residues. J lost 6 bases, V lost 3 bases, and 3 bases had no gene match. Germline-derived CDR1 and CDR2 are SGHTA and FQGNSA. Here the CDR3 reads CASSFTGGGQPQHF. The DNA of the CDR3 is TGTGCCAGCAGCTTTACAGGGGGCGGTCAGCCCCAGCATTTT.

This clonotype was picked up many times. The V gene is TRBV18, the J gene TRBJ1-2, with D perhaps matching TRBD1 (5 bases). Germline lookup yields CDR1 KGHSH and CDR2 LQKENI. The V and J ends lost 2 bases and 7 bases respectively, with 5 bases between them. The CDR3 runs to 11 residues. This CDR3 reads CASSPGGGYTF. The DNA for the CDR3 is TGTGCCAGCTCACCAGGGGGTGGCTACACCTTC.

A few counts support this clonotype. The V gene is TRBV6-1, the J gene TRBJ1-5, with 12 bases fitting TRBD1. Germline loops: CDR1 MNHNS, CDR2 SASEGT. CDR3 length: 14 residues. V lost 6 bases to trimming and J lost 7 bases; unmatched junction nucleotides: 4. CDR3 sequence (DNA): TGTGCCAGCAGGGGACAGGGGGCTGTACAGCCCCAGCATTTT. Translated: CASRGQGAVQPQHF.

This clonotype showed up many times. The chain couples TRBV4-3 to TRBJ2-1, with a tentative D call TRBD2 (5 bases). The CDR3 length is 16 residues. Trimming removed 2 bases at V and 5 bases at J, with 16 bases between. Germline V gene data show CDR1 as LGHNA and CDR2 as YSLEER. CDR3 nucleotides: TGCGCCAGCAGCCAATCACTAGGACTGGGAGACAATGAGCAGTTCTTC. Protein: CASSQSLGLGDNEQFF.

The chain links TRBV6-1 to TRBJ1-2, with D unclear. CDR1 and CDR2 (germline): MNHNS, SASEGT. Deletions cut 5 bases from V and 1 base from J, with 11 bases between. The CDR3 runs 14 residues. Written as DNA, the CDR3 is TGTGCCAGCAGTCCCGAACTGATTAACTATGGCTACACCTTC. Translating gives CASSPELINYGYTF.

This clonotype appeared a few times. This chain uses TRBV6-5 with TRBJ2-7, with no clear D. The CDR3 length is 11 residues. Germline loops: CDR1 MNHEY, CDR2 SVGAGI. Trimming took 6 bases from V and 5 from J, leaving 8 bases between them. The CDR3 coding sequence is TGTGCCAGCAGCCTTCAGGACGAGCAGTACTTC. It specifies CASSLQDEQYF.

Only a few counts were recorded for this clonotype. V is TRBV5-1 and J is TRBJ1-2, with D perhaps TRBD1 (6 bases). CDR3 length: 14 amino acids. Trimming stripped 4 bases from V and 2 bases from J, with 12 bases between. Germline V gene lookup returns CDR1 SGHRS and CDR2 YFSETQ. Here the CDR3 DNA reads TGCGCCAGCAGCCGAGGGGGACTAAACTATGGCTACACCTTC. It specifies CASSRGGLNYGYTF.

This clonotype was observed many times. This chain uses TRBV27 with TRBJ2-2; 7 bases are a match to TRBD1. This CDR3 has 16 residues. From germline, CDR1 is MNHEY and CDR2 SMNVEV (reference sequence). Trimming at V came to 6 bases and at J to 3 bases, leaving 10 bases not matched to a gene. Here the CDR3 reads CASRPDRASDTGELFF. The CDR3 DNA sequence: TGTGCCAGCAGACCAGACAGGGCATCCGACACCGGGGAGCTGTTTTTT.

Regarding this clonotype: This clone may be a read error of a much larger clone one base away. The chain carries TRBV7-2 and TRBJ2-6; the D is unclear. The length of the CDR3 is 16 residues. Germline V gene sequence: CDR1 SGHTA, CDR2 FQGNSA. V was shortened by 3 bases and J by 0 bases, with 9 bases between the two germline ends. CDR3 DNA: TGTGCCAGCAGCTTTCAGGCCCACTCTGGGGCCAACGTCCTGACTTTC. This codes for CASSFQAHSGANVLTF.

Comments on this clonotype: This sequence may be a read error, since a much larger clone differs from it by one base. Lacking the conserved final phenylalanine or tryptophan, this CDR3 likely reflects a read error. The chain uses TRBV9 and TRBJ2-7, with D uncertain. The V gene lost 8 bases and the J gene lost 4 bases, with 22 bases spanning the gap. There are 15 residues in the CDR3. Germline assignment: CDR1 SGDLS and CDR2 YYNGEE. CDR3 sequence (DNA): TGTGCCAGAACCGAAAGAACCCCACAAGCATACGAGCAGTACCTC. Protein: CARTERTPQAYEQYL.

This clonotype was seen many times. The chain couples TRBV6-5 to TRBJ2-7, with TRBD2 identical over 11 bases. The V segment lost 4 bases and the J segment 0 bases; nucleotides outside the gene matches: 2. This CDR3 comprises 15 residues. Germline V CDR1 and CDR2: MNHEY, SVGAGI. The CDR3 is CASSFGTSGSYEQYF. The CDR3 nucleotides read TGTGCCAGCAGTTTCGGGACTAGCGGCTCCTACGAGCAGTACTTC.

This chain connects TRBV12-3 or TRBV12-4 to TRBJ1-1; D is perhaps TRBD1 (5 bases). The CDR3 contains 17 residues. Trimming took off 5 bases at V and 4 bases at J, with 23 bases between the two ends. The CDR3 bases are TGTGCCAGCAGTCGGCGGGGGAGTGCGACGGGGTTCACTGAAGCTTTCTTT. It is translated as CASSRRGSATGFTEAFF.

This clonotype occurred many times. The rearrangement joins TRBV20-1 to TRBJ2-1; 14 bases are shared with TRBD2. The CDR3 spans 17 residues. Trimming cost V 6 bases and J 3 bases; bases outside gene matches: 10. Germline lookup yields CDR1 DFQATT and CDR2 SNEGSKA (reference sequence). The CDR3 DNA follows: TGCAGTGCATCCGGACTAGCGGGGGGCATATACTACAATGAGCAGTTCTTC. Its protein product is CSASGLAGGIYYNEQFF.

This clonotype was recorded at least ten times. The chain combines TRBV12-3 or TRBV12-4 with TRBJ2-3, with 9 bases identical to TRBD2. The CDR3 contains 16 residues. V was clipped by 6 bases and J by 4 bases; unmatched bases: 11. The CDR3: CASRPLAGKRADTQYF. For the CDR3, the DNA is TGTGCCAGCAGACCTCTAGCGGGGAAGAGGGCAGATACGCAGTATTTT.

The DNA for the CDR3 is TGCAGTGCTAGAGATCAATCAGGGGGCGAGCAGTACTTC. It codes for CSARDQSGGEQYF. V is TRBV20-1 and J is TRBJ2-7, with TRBD1 identical over 7 bases. The CDR3 has 13 residues. Germline CDR1 is DFQATT and CDR2 is SNEGSKA (reference sequence). With 0 bases clipped from V and 6 bases from J, the junction kept 5 bases outside the gene matches.

This clonotype was observed a few times. The gene calls are TRBV7-2 and TRBJ2-3; TRBD2 agrees at 12 bases. The CDR3 runs 16 residues. J lost 2 bases, V lost 8 bases, and 8 bases had no gene match. The germline gives CDR1 SGHTA, CDR2 FQGNSA. CDR3 bases: TGTGCCAGCCGCCTGACTAGCGGGGGAAACACAGATACGCAGTATTTT. This translates into CASRLTSGGNTDTQYF.